These 22 T cell receptor beta chains were all obtained from the same sample, sequenced in a study of type 1 regulatory T cells. Using its own MiXCR run on the reads, TCRdb lists one record per CDR3 protein. The sample has 15,000 to 20,000 distinct CDR3 sequences, roughly 10% seen once. Sequencing was carried out using CD4+ T cells, either the whole sample or a sorted fraction (not recorded which). The source is a human donor in good health.

The chain links TRBV12-3 or TRBV12-4 to TRBJ1-1, with a possible D match to TRBD1 (6 bases). V was cut by 5 bases and J by 7 bases, with 11 bases left in between. The CDR3 is 12 amino acids. The CDR3 nucleotides are TGTGCCAGCAGTCCCGGACAGATTGAAGCTTTCTTT. Protein sequence: CASSPGQIEAFF.

The chain has TRBV29-1 and TRBJ2-2; D may be TRBD1 (6 bases). Germline V CDR1 and CDR2: SQVTM, ANQGSEA. This CDR3 region has 14 residues. Trimming cost V 7 bases and J 0 bases, with 12 bases left between them. CDR3 in amino acids: CSAGQGTNTGELFF. The CDR3 DNA reads as TGCAGCGCGGGGCAGGGGACGAACACCGGGGAGCTGTTTTTT.

This clonotype was observed many times. The V and J genes are TRBV29-1 and TRBJ1-2; D is unclear. Looked up from germline, CDR1 is SQVTM and CDR2 is ANQGSEA. The CDR3 covers 11 residues. V lost 5 bases and J 1 base, leaving 5 bases between the germline ends. The CDR3, as DNA: TGCAGCGTTAACGGTAACTATGGCTACACCTTC. It is translated as CSVNGNYGYTF.

This clonotype has ten or more counts. The gene calls are TRBV5-6 and TRBJ2-5, with D maybe TRBD1 (5 bases). V lost 6 bases to trimming and J lost 9 bases, with 24 bases between them. This CDR3 is built from 15 residues. Germline assignment: CDR1 SGHDT and CDR2 YYEEEE. This chain's CDR3 is CASTMNQGTSVSQYF. The CDR3 DNA is TGTGCCAGCACCATGAATCAGGGCACTTCGGTTTCCCAGTACTTC.

This clonotype was observed many times. The CDR3 region has the DNA TGTGCCAGCAGCATAACACAGGGGGCCACCTACGAGCAGTACTTC. As protein: CASSITQGATYEQYF. The rearrangement joins TRBV7-2 to TRBJ2-7, with 9 bases matching TRBD1. Trimming at V came to 5 bases and at J to 2 bases, leaving 7 bases not matched to a gene. The germline V gene encodes CDR1 SGHTA and CDR2 FQGNSA. The CDR3 loop spans 15 amino acids.

The CDR3 protein is CASSTRGGSYEQYF. The CDR3 DNA sequence: TGTGCCAGCAGCACGCGCGGAGGGTCCTACGAGCAGTACTTC. The rearrangement joins TRBV5-6 to TRBJ2-7, with a tentative D call TRBD2 (6 bases). Germline V gene data show CDR1 as SGHDT and CDR2 as YYEEEE. Between the trimmed V and J ends, which lost 4 bases and 1 base, there was a span of 12 bases. The length of the CDR3 is 14 residues.

Concerning this clonotype itself: A read error may produce the germline difference seen at one junction end. J is TRBJ2-7 and V is TRBV7-9, with 9 positions matching TRBD1. The V gene's germline CDR1 is SEHNR and CDR2 FQNEAQ (reference sequence). This CDR3 spans 11 amino acids. The CDR3, as DNA: TGTGCCAGCAGCTTAGGTTGGGACAGGGTCTTC. It is translated as CASSLGWDRVF.

This clonotype was recorded at least ten times. The gene calls are TRBV10-3 and TRBJ2-5; D gene unclear. The CDR3 is 15 residues long. V was clipped by 0 bases and J by 1 base, with 9 bases between them. In germline, CDR1 is ENHRY, CDR2 SYGVKD. The DNA of the CDR3 is TGTGCCATCAGTGAGTCGATAGCCCTCCAAGAGACCCAGTACTTC. Translating it yields CAISESIALQETQYF.

This clonotype was recorded a few times. The chain has TRBV30 and TRBJ2-2; unclear D gene. V was trimmed by 0 bases and J by 3 bases, leaving 2 bases between them. Per germline, CDR1 GTSNPN and CDR2 SVGIG (reference sequence). The CDR3 length is 12 residues. The CDR3 sequence is CAWSVYTGELFF. The CDR3 nucleotides read TGTGCCTGGAGTGTATACACCGGGGAGCTGTTTTTT.

This chain connects TRBV10-3 to TRBJ2-2; maybe TRBD1 (5 bases). Looked up from germline, CDR1 is ENHRY and CDR2 is SYGVKD. This CDR3 is built from 15 residues. Trimming took off 2 bases at V and 5 bases at J, with 12 bases between the two ends. The CDR3 reads CAISEPRVGTGELFF. The CDR3, as DNA: TGTGCCATCAGTGAGCCCAGGGTCGGGACCGGGGAGCTGTTTTTT.

This clonotype was picked up many times. The chain employs TRBV20-1 and TRBJ2-4, with a possible D match to TRBD1 (6 bases). Per the germline V gene, CDR1 is DFQATT and CDR2 is SNEGSKA (reference sequence). This CDR3 is built from 12 residues. Trimming pared 1 base from V and 7 bases from J, leaving 8 bases between. The CDR3 loop reads CSARGQVNIQYF. The CDR3 coding sequence is TGCAGTGCTAGAGGACAGGTGAACATTCAGTACTTC.

This clonotype has at least ten counts. The J gene is TRBJ2-2, the V gene TRBV25-1, with 7 bases matching TRBD1. This CDR3 has 13 residues. Germline loops: CDR1 MGHDK, CDR2 SYGVNS. V shed 9 bases, J shed 4 bases, and the junction held 5 bases outside the gene matches. CDR3 amino acids: CASVDRATGELFF. In nucleotides, the CDR3 is TGTGCCAGTGTAGACAGGGCCACCGGGGAGCTGTTTTTT.

This clonotype was found a few times. V gene TRBV20-1 combines with J gene TRBJ2-7; the match to TRBD2 covers 14 bases. Germline V lookup: CDR1 DFQATT, CDR2 SNEGSKA (reference sequence). The CDR3 spans 17 residues. V lost 5 bases and J lost 3; bases outside the gene matches: 12. DNA for the CDR3: TGCAGTGCTCCGGGACTAGCGGGAGCGCTTAGGAGCTACGAGCAGTACTTC. Its translation is CSAPGLAGALRSYEQYF.

This clonotype showed up just a few times. The genes are TRBV5-1 and TRBJ2-3; either TRBD1 or TRBD2 may fit D (5 bases each). The CDR3 sequence is 16 residues long. The germline V and J ends were trimmed by 5 bases and 8 bases, with 24 bases remaining between them. The V gene's germline CDR1 is SGHRS and CDR2 YFSETQ. The DNA of the CDR3 is TGCGCCAGCAGTTTTGACGGGGCCGGTCAATATGGTACGCAGTATTTT. This codes for CASSFDGAGQYGTQYF.

The chain combines TRBV7-2 with TRBJ1-1; 8 bases map to TRBD1. V dropped 6 bases and J dropped 1; count of bases not matched to a gene: 13. The CDR3 sequence is 17 residues long. Germline-derived CDR1 and CDR2 are SGHTA and FQGNSA. The CDR3 loop reads CASSFRTGPSRNTEAFF. The CDR3 region has the DNA TGTGCCAGCAGTTTCCGGACAGGGCCGTCAAGGAACACTGAAGCTTTCTTT.

In this sample, this clonotype turned up a few times. This chain connects TRBV5-4 to TRBJ1-1, with D possibly matching TRBD1 (5 bases). The V gene's germline CDR1 is SGHNT and CDR2 YYREEE (reference sequence). Trimming took 1 base from V and 4 from J, leaving 8 bases between them. This CDR3 is 13 amino acids long. For the CDR3, the DNA is TGTGCCAGCAGCTTGATCGGGGGCACTGAAGCTTTCTTT. Translated, it gives CASSLIGGTEAFF.

The sample holds many counts of this clonotype. The chain employs TRBV12-3 or TRBV12-4 and TRBJ1-5; 7 nucleotides match TRBD1. This CDR3 region has 14 residues. J lost 7 bases, V lost 5 bases, and 8 bases had no gene match. CDR3 sequence reads: CASSENQGGQPQHF. DNA for the CDR3: TGTGCCAGCAGTGAAAACCAGGGGGGACAGCCCCAGCATTTT.

This clonotype was picked up many times. The chain joins TRBV24-1 to TRBJ2-1; D gene unclear. The CDR3 is 12 amino acids. V was trimmed by 4 bases and J by 4 bases, leaving 4 bases between them. Germline V CDR1 and CDR2: KGHDR, SFDVKD. CDR3 nucleotide sequence: TGTGCCACCAGTGACAGATACAATGAGCAGTTCTTC. It specifies CATSDRYNEQFF.

This clonotype was found many times. The gene calls are TRBV29-1 and TRBJ1-5; TRBD1 matches at 7 bases. CDR1 is SQVTM, CDR2 ANQGSEA, per germline. V shed 4 bases and J 1 base; nucleotides not matched to a gene: 4. The CDR3 consists of 14 residues. CDR3 DNA: TGCAGCGTTGTAACAGGGGCCAGCAATCAGCCCCAGCATTTT. Residues: CSVVTGASNQPQHF. The complete variable domain, with remaining parts taken from reference TRBV29-1 and TRBJ1-5, reads SAVISQKPSRDICQRGTSLTIQCQVDSQVTMMFWYRQQPGQSLTLIATANQGSEATYESGFVIDKFPISRPNLTFSTLTVSNMSPEDSSIYLCSVVTGASNQPQHFGDGTRLSIL.

In this sample, this clonotype turned up many times. The chain carries TRBV7-2 and TRBJ1-4; the match to TRBD1 covers 9 bases. The CDR3 has 15 residues. Trimming cost V 0 bases and J 4 bases; bases outside gene matches: 0. The germline gives CDR1 SGHTA, CDR2 FQGNSA. CDR3 loop: CASSLAGQGNEKLFF. The CDR3 DNA reads as TGTGCCAGCAGCTTAGCGGGACAGGGTAATGAAAAACTGTTTTTT.

The sample holds many counts of this clonotype. The V call is TRBV25-1, the J call TRBJ2-2; TRBD1 matches at 7 bases. This CDR3 is 16 amino acids long. Per germline, CDR1 MGHDK and CDR2 SYGVNS. Trimming took 6 bases from V and 0 from J; bases not matched to a gene: 7. Here the CDR3 DNA reads TGTGCCAGCAGGGAACAGGGGAAAACGAACACCGGGGAGCTGTTTTTT. Protein sequence: CASREQGKTNTGELFF.

In this sample, this clonotype turned up many times. The gene calls are TRBV4-3 and TRBJ2-2, with D perhaps matching TRBD2 (6 bases). The germline V gene has CDR1 LGHNA and CDR2 YSLEER. CDR3 size: 14 residues. V dropped 6 bases and J dropped 6 bases, with 14 bases sitting between them. CDR3 in DNA: TGCGCCAGCAGGCCGGGACTCCCCTCCGGGGAGCTGTTTTTT. Translating it yields CASRPGLPSGELFF.